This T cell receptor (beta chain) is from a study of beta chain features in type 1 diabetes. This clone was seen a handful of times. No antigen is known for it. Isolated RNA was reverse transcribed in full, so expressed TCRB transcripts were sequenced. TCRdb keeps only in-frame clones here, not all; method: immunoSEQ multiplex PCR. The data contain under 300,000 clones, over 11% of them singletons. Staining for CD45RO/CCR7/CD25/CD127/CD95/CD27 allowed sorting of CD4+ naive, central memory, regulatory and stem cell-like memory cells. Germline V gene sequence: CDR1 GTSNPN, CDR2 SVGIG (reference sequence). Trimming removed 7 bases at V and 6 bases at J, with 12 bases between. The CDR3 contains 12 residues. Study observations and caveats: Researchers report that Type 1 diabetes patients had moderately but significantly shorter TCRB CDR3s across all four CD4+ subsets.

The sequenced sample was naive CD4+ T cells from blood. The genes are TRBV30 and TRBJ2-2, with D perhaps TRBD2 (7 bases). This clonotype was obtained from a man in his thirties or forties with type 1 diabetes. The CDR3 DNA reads TGTGCCTCTGGAGGGGGGGCCGGGGAGCTGTTTTTT. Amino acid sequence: CASGGGAGELFF.